This T cell receptor beta chain was recovered during a study of blood T cell repertoires in COVID-19. Across the study: The analysed material was cDNA or gDNA that came from T cells, B-cell-depleted T cells, or PBMCs.

The protocol was immunoSEQ multiplex PCR, while the TCRdb copy is restricted to in-frame clones and leaves out a portion. The sample shows 230,000 or so clones, 84% of them seen only once. Germline CDR1 MGHDK, CDR2 SYGVNS. Germline trimming cut 4 bases from V and 9 bases from J; bases unmatched to any gene: 9. The CDR3 runs to 15 residues. The sequence derives from a man aged 35-49 years who had recovered from COVID-19. Sequencing input: peripheral blood. The chain carries TRBV25-1 and TRBJ2-4; 10 positions agree with TRBD2. The DNA of the CDR3 is TGTGCCAGCAGTGGCCTCCTAGCGGGAGAGGGCATTCAGTACTTC. It is translated as CASSGLLAGEGIQYF.